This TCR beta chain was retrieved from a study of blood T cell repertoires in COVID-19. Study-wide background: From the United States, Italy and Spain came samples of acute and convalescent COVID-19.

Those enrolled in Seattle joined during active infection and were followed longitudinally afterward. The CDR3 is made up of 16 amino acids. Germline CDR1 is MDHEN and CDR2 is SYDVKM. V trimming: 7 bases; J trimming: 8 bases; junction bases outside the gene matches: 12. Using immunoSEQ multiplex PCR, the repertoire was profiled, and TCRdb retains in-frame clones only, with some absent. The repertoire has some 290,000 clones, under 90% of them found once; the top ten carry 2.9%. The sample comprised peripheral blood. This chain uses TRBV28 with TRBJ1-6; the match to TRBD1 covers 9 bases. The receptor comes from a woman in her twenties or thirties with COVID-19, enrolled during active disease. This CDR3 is CASIAGQGSYYSPLHF. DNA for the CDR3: TGTGCCAGCATCGCGGGACAGGGATCATACTATTCACCCCTCCACTTT. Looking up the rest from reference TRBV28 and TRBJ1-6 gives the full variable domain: DVKVTQSSRYLVKRTGEKVFLECVQDMDHENMFWYRQDPGLGLRLIYFSYDVKMKEKGDIPEGYSVSREKKERFSLILESASTNQTSMYLCASIAGQGSYYSPLHFGNGTRLTVT.